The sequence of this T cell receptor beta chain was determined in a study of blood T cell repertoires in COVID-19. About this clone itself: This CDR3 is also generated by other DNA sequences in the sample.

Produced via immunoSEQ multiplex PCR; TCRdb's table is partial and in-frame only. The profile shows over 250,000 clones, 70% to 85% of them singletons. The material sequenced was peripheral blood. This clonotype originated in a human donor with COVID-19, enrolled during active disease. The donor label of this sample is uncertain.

CDR3 in DNA: TGTGCCAGCAGCGTAGATGGCAGAACCTACGAGCAGTACTTC. It translates to CASSVDGRTYEQYF. The chain recombines TRBV9 with TRBJ2-7; D is unresolved. The CDR3 has 14 amino acids. The V end lost 0 bases, the J end lost 2 bases, and 9 bases lay between the germline ends. Germline CDR1 reads SGDLS; CDR2 reads YYNGEE.